This TCR beta chain originates from a study of CD8 T cells in Susac syndrome. The ends were cut back, 3 bases at V and 2 bases at J, with 11 bases in the middle. CDR3 length: 13 residues. The germline V gene encodes CDR1 DFQATT and CDR2 SNEGSKA (reference sequence). High-throughput TCR beta sequencing covered peripheral CD8+ and CD4+ T cells. An amount of RNA that ranged from about 0.45 to 1 ug was reverse transcribed with random hexamers. Amplification of TCR beta CDR3 by immunoSEQ multiplex PCR spanned 54 Vbeta and 13 Jbeta. TCRdb re-called the immunoSEQ multiplex PCR reads through MiXCR, storing one row per CDR3 protein. Of about 430,000 distinct CDR3 sequences listed, approximately 89% were seen once; the top ten hold 0.09% to 0.15%.

The clonotype was recovered from a human donor with multiple sclerosis. The chain has TRBV20-1 and TRBJ2-7; no firm D call. Sequencing was carried out using CD8+ T cells from PBMCs. CDR3 amino acids: CSARDDRPYEQYF. The CDR3, as DNA: TGCAGTGCTAGGGATGACCGACCCTACGAGCAGTACTTC.